A single sample is the source of the 15 T cell receptor beta chains below, sequenced in a study of blood T cells in healthy people across ages. PCR was performed a second time for roughly 7 to 11 cycles using a sample-barcoded 5' primer and a J-beta primer mix. TCRdb ran MiXCR on the 5' RACE reads and lists one entry per CDR3 protein. The sample holds approximately 810,000 distinct CDR3 sequences; around 26% are singletons and the top ten take 17%. The sequencing sample was made of blood. The receptors come from an elderly woman in good health.

This clonotype appeared many times. This chain connects TRBV4-2 to TRBJ1-2, with 8 bases aligning to TRBD1. The CDR3 has 18 residues. Per germline, CDR1 LGHNA and CDR2 YNFKEQ. V lost 1 base and J lost 0; bases outside the gene matches: 10. The CDR3 nucleotides are TGTGCCAGCAGCCAAGCCAATCTAGGACAGGGACCTAACTATGGCTACACCTTC. This gives the protein CASSQANLGQGPNYGYTF.

This sequence joins TRBV28 and TRBJ2-5; the match to TRBD1 covers 8 bases. The length of the CDR3 is 15 residues. V shed 6 bases and J 4 bases; nucleotides not matched to a gene: 10. CDR1 MDHEN and CDR2 SYDVKM come from the germline V gene. For the CDR3, the DNA is TGTGCCAGCAGACCGACCGTACAGGGGGGAGAGACCCAGTACTTC. Its translation is CASRPTVQGGETQYF. The full variable domain, in which reference TRBV28 and TRBJ2-5 provide the parts outside the CDR3, is DVKVTQSSRYLVKRTGEKVFLECVQDMDHENMFWYRQDPGLGLRLIYFSYDVKMKEKGDIPEGYSVSREKKERFSLILESASTNQTSMYLCASRPTVQGGETQYFGPGTRLLVL.

J is TRBJ2-4 and V is TRBV11-2; D remains ambiguous. CDR3 length equals 16 residues. Trimming took off 1 base at V and 13 bases at J, with 23 bases between the two ends. Germline V CDR1 and CDR2: SGHAT, FQNNGV. The chain's CDR3 is CASSLAGLIRPHGQYF. CDR3 coding DNA: TGTGCCAGCAGCTTAGCCGGTCTCATCCGCCCCCACGGGCAGTACTTC.

This clonotype was counted between two and nine times. V usage is TRBV6-6 and J usage is TRBJ1-1; TRBD1 matches 7 bases. The CDR3 spans 17 residues. The germline gives CDR1 MNHNY, CDR2 SVGAGI (reference sequence). V lost 0 bases and J lost 0; bases outside the gene matches: 7. The CDR3 region is CASSYSGQAGMNTEAFF. In nucleotides, the CDR3 is TGTGCCAGCAGTTACTCAGGACAGGCGGGCATGAACACTGAAGCTTTCTTT.

This clonotype has at least ten counts. The V call is TRBV6-5, the J call TRBJ2-5, with 11 bases identical to TRBD2. The length of the CDR3 is 15 residues. CDR1 and CDR2 from the germline V gene are MNHEY and SVGAGI. V trimming: 10 bases; J trimming: 2 bases; junction bases outside the gene matches: 9. CDR3 residues: CATEELAGEQETQYF. CDR3 nucleotides: TGTGCCACCGAAGAACTAGCGGGGGAGCAAGAGACCCAGTACTTC.

This clonotype occurred many times. The rearrangement uses TRBV30 and TRBJ2-7, with D perhaps TRBD2 (5 bases). CDR1 and CDR2 from the germline V gene are GTSNPN and SVGIG (reference sequence). This CDR3 spans 14 amino acids. V was pared by 2 bases and J by 4 bases, with 15 bases between. The chain's CDR3 is CAWSPGVGIYEQYF. CDR3 nucleotides: TGTGCCTGGAGTCCCGGGGTGGGGATATACGAGCAGTACTTC.

As regards this clonotype: This could be a read error, since a much larger clone is one nucleotide away. The chain carries TRBV12-3 or TRBV12-4 and TRBJ2-1; 8 bases agree with TRBD1. The CDR3 length is 18 residues. The CDR3 sequence: CAGSLGRGPSSSYNEQFF. The CDR3 nucleotides are TGTGCCGGCAGTTTGGGCAGGGGGCCCTCGAGCTCCTACAATGAGCAGTTCTTC.

This clonotype was recorded at least ten times. The rearrangement joins TRBV20-1 to TRBJ2-1; no clear D. The CDR3 totals 12 residues. The V end lost 3 bases, the J end lost 7 bases, and 10 bases lay between the germline ends. CDR1 is DFQATT, CDR2 SNEGSKA, per germline (reference sequence). The CDR3 DNA reads as TGCAGTGCTAGTAAGGTCGGGAATGAGCAGTTCTTC. Its protein is CSASKVGNEQFF.

This clonotype was counted at least ten times. The chain joins TRBV6-5 to TRBJ2-4; possible D gene TRBD2, 5 bases. V lost 5 bases, J lost 5 bases, and 16 bases lay in between. CDR3 length equals 15 residues. CDR1 MNHEY and CDR2 SVGAGI come from the germline V gene. The CDR3 loop reads CASSRQRTRENIQYF. The DNA of the CDR3 is TGTGCCAGCAGTCGACAACGGACGAGGGAAAACATTCAGTACTTC.

Regarding this clonotype: A much larger clone is a single base away; this may be a read error. The chain employs TRBV7-2 and TRBJ1-5, with D possibly matching TRBD1 (6 bases). This CDR3 contains 15 residues. V shed 1 base and J shed 0 bases, with 7 bases lying between them. Germline V lookup: CDR1 SGHTA, CDR2 FQGNSA. The CDR3 DNA reads as TGTGCCAGCAGCTTAGTCAGGGGTAGCAATCAGCCCCAGCATTTT. This codes for CASSLVRGSNQPQHF. The complete variable domain, with remaining parts taken from reference TRBV7-2 and TRBJ1-5, reads GAGVSQSPSNKVTEKGKDVELRCDPISGHTALYWYRQSLGQGLEFLIYFQGNSAPDKSGLPSDRFSAERTGGSVSTLTIQRTQQEDSAVYLCASSLVRGSNQPQHFGDGTRLSIL.

This chain connects TRBV24-1 to TRBJ2-1; the match to TRBD2 covers 10 bases. Matching the DNA end better, TRBJ2-7 makes the J call doubtful. The CDR3 is 18 amino acids. The germline gives CDR1 KGHDR, CDR2 SFDVKD. CDR3 sequence: CATSDRLLAGPPYNEQYF. The DNA for the CDR3 is TGTGCCACCAGTGACAGACTACTAGCGGGGCCCCCCTACAATGAGCAGTACTTC.

This clonotype was found many times. The J gene is TRBJ2-3, the V gene TRBV7-2; possible D gene TRBD2, 7 bases. Germline loops: CDR1 SGHTA, CDR2 FQGNSA. The CDR3 spans 16 residues. Trimming cost V 2 bases and J 5 bases, with 17 bases left between them. The chain's CDR3 is CASSLRGGLQGDTQYF. Written as DNA, the CDR3 is TGTGCCAGCAGCTTAAGGGGGGGACTTCAAGGAGATACGCAGTATTTT.

This rearrangement joins TRBV18 to TRBJ2-5; 7 bases fit TRBD1. Trimming took 6 bases from V and 5 from J; bases not matched to a gene: 9. CDR3 length equals 14 residues. Looked up from germline, CDR1 is KGHSH and CDR2 is LQKENI. CDR3 protein: CASSRTGARETQYF. DNA of the CDR3: TGTGCCAGCTCTCGAACAGGGGCGAGGGAGACCCAGTACTTC.

This clonotype has ten or more counts. The chain uses TRBV29-1 and TRBJ1-1, with 12 bases fitting TRBD1. The J segment lost 4 bases and the V segment lost 6 bases, leaving 6 bases of the junction unmatched. CDR3 length: 14 residues. The V gene's germline CDR1 is SQVTM and CDR2 ANQGSEA. The CDR3 region has the DNA TGCAGCGTCCGGGACAGGGGGCCGAGCACTGAAGCTTTCTTT. This gives the protein CSVRDRGPSTEAFF.

This clonotype was recorded many times. V usage is TRBV5-1 and J usage is TRBJ2-7; D is possibly TRBD1 (6 bases). Germline assignment: CDR1 SGHRS and CDR2 YFSETQ. V lost 4 bases, J lost 1 base, and 12 bases lay in between. This CDR3 region has 14 residues. This chain's CDR3 is CASSTRGSSYEQYF. For the CDR3, the DNA is TGCGCCAGCAGCACCAGGGGTTCTTCCTACGAGCAGTACTTC.